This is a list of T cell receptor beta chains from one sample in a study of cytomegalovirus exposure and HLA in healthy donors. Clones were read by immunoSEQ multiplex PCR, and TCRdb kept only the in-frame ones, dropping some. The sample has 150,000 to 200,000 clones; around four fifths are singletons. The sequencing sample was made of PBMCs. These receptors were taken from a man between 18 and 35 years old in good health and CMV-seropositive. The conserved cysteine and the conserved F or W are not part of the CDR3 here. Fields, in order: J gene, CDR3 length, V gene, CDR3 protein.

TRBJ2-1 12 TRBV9 ASSPTGLVYEQF
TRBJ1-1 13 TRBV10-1 ASSDAGTGDTEAF
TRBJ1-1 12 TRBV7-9 ASSTLTGGTEAF
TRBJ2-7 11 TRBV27 ASSLGSHYEQY
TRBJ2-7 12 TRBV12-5 ASGSSTIGGEQY
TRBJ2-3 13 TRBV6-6 ASSYTSGGADTQY
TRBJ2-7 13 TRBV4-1 ASRGTPSVAYEQY
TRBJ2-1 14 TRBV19 ASSIPRGLTSNEQF
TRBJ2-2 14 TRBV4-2 ASSQPGLGLSGELF
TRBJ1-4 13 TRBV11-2 ASSLTGGSNEKLF
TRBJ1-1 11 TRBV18 ASSRLEDTEAF
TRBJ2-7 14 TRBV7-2 ASSLGGQIQGYEQY
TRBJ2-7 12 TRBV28 ASSLDRLKYEQY
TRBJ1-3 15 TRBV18 ASSPFPAERSGNTIY
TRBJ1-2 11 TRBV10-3 AITERSHRDYT
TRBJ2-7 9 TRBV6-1 ASTDSYEQY
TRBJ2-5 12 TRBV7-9 ASSSLAGGGAQY
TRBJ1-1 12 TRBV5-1 ASSLDFGQGASF
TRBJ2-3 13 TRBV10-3 AISVRSSRTDTQY
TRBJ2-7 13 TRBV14 ASSPKRGGPYEQY
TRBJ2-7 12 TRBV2 ASRGRLLTYEQY
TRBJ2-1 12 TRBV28 ASLGLAGFNEQF
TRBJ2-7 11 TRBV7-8 ASSHTGAYEQY
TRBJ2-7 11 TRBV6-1 ASSGREGYEQY
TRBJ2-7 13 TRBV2 ASSEFSGPFYEQY
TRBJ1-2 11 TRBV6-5 ASSYAGGYGYT
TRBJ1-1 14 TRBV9 ASSAPWDRQNTEAF
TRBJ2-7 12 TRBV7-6 ASSPLGASGEQY
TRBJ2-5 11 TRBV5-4 ASGGTSQETQY
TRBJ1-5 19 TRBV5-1 ASFHPLGQEPFRNSNQPQH
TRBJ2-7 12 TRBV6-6 ASSYEAVVAEQY
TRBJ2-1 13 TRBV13 ASSSGQGGINEQF
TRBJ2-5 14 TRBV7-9 ASSRGEGEPQETQY
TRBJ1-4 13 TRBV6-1 ASSPQGGSGEKLF
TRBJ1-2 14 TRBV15 ATSRPNGGQGYGYT
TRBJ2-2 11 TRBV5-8 ASNRANTGELF
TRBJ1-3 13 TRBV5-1 ASSLDADSGNTIY
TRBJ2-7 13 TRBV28 ASSPSGTGDYEQY
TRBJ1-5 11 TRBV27 ASSQGRHQPQH
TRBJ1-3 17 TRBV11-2 ASSYRSGTGGSSGNTIY
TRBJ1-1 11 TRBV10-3 AISNSVGTEAF
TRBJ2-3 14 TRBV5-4 ASSLRTSGGTDTQY
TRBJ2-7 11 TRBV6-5 ASSARTHYEQY